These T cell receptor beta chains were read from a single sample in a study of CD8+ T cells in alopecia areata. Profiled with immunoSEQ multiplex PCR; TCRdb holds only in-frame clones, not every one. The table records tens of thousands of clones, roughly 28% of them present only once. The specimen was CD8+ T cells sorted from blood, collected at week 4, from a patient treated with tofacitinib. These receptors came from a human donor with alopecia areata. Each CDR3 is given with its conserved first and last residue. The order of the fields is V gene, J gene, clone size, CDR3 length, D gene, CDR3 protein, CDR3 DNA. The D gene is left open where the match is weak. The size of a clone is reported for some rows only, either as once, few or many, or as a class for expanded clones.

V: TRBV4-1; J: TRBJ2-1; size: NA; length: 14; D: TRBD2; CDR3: CASSQGLAGVVLFF; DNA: TGCGCCAGCAGCCAGGGACTAGCGGGAGTAGTGCTGTTCTTC
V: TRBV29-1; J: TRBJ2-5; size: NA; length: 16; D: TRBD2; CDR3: CSVEDLLAGYGETQYF; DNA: TGCAGCGTTGAAGACTTACTAGCGGGCTATGGGGAGACCCAGTACTTC
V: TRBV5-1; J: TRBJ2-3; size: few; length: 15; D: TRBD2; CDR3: CASSSGLASADTQYF; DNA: TGCGCCAGCAGCTCGGGACTAGCGAGCGCAGATACGCAGTATTTT
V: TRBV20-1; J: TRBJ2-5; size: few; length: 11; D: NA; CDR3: CSASHKETQYF; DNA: TGCAGTGCTAGCCACAAAGAGACCCAGTACTTC
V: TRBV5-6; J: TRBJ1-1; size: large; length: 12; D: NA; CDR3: CASSFGTTEAFF; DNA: TGTGCCAGCAGCTTCGGGACCACTGAAGCTTTCTTT
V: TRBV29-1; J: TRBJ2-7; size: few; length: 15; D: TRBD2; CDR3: CSVRTSGSISYEQYF; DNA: TGCAGCGTCAGGACTAGCGGGAGTATCTCCTACGAGCAGTACTTC
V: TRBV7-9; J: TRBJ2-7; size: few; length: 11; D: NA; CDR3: CASSLNVEQYF; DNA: TGTGCCAGCAGCTTAAACGTGGAGCAGTACTTC
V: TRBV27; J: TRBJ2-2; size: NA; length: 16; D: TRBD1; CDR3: CASGSWAGGSIGELFF; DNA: TGTGCCAGCGGCTCTTGGGCAGGGGGTTCGATCGGGGAGCTGTTTTTT
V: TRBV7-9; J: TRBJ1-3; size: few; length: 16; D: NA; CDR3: CASSREDRGTGNTIYF; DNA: TGTGCCAGCAGTCGAGAGGACCGAGGGACTGGAAACACCATATATTTT
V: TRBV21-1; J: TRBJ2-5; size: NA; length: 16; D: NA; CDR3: CASSYRGKDRKRTQYF; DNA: TGTGCCAGCAGCTACAGGGGCAAAGATCGAAAGAGGACCCAGTACTTC
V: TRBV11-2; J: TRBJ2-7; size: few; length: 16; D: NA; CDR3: CASSSQEGAPSYEQYF; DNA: TGTGCCAGCAGCTCCCAGGAGGGGGCTCCATCCTACGAGCAGTACTTC
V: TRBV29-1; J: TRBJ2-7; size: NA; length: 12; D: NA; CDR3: CSVETDTYEQYF; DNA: TGCAGCGTTGAAACTGATACCTACGAGCAGTACTTC
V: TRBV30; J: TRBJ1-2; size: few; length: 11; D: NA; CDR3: CAWRPPGGYTF; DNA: TGTGCCTGGAGACCCCCCGGTGGCTACACCTTC
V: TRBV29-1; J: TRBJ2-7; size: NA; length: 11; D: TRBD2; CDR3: CSGGTTYEQYF; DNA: TGCAGCGGCGGGACTACCTACGAGCAGTACTTC
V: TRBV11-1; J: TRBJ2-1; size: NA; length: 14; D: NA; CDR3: CASSLGETYNEQFF; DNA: TGTGCCAGCAGCTTGGGGGAAACCTACAATGAGCAGTTCTTC
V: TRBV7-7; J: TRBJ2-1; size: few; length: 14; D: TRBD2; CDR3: CASSLAGAYNEQFF; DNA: TGTGCTAGCAGCTTAGCGGGAGCCTACAATGAGCAGTTCTTC
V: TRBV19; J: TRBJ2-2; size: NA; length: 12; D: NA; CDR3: CASSILTGELFF; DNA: TGTGCCAGTAGTATCCTCACCGGGGAGCTGTTTTTT
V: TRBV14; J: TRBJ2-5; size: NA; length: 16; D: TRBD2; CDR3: CASSQEAAGLLETQYF; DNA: TGTGCCAGCAGCCAAGAGGCAGCGGGATTGTTGGAGACCCAGTACTTC
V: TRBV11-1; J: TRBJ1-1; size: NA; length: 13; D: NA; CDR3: CASSTGRGAEAFF; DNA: TGTGCCAGCAGTACAGGGAGAGGAGCTGAAGCTTTCTTT
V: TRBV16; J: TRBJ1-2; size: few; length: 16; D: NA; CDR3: CASSQSSQVGGNGYTF; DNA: TGTGCCAGCAGCCAATCGTCACAGGTGGGAGGGAATGGCTACACCTTC
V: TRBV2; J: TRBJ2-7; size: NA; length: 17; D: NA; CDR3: CASSVPAGSVYDYEQYF; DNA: TGTGCCAGCAGTGTTCCAGCCGGGTCCGTCTACGACTACGAGCAGTACTTC
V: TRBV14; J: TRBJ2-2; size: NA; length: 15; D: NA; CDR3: CASSQGQAFTGELFF; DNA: TGTGCCAGCAGCCAAGGGCAGGCGTTCACCGGGGAGCTGTTTTTT